What follows is one T cell receptor beta chain and its context. Described time point: patch test 1, 2 weeks after DPC sensitization. Treatment in this sample: therapeutic diphenylcyclopropenone sensitization with weekly scalp DPC. Suited to DPC and affected by alopecia, the donors ranged from 18 to 70 years old. The data are from a study of human T cells and chemical hapten exposure. The CDR3 covers 22 residues. TCRdb re-called the RACE reads through MiXCR, storing one row per CDR3 protein. The repertoire consists of around 100,000 distinct CDR3 sequences, with 8% to 13% occurring once and the leading ten covering roughly 3.2%.

The sequencing used whole blood, collected in connection with sensitization to the hapten diphenylcyclopropenone (DPC). This TCR was recovered from a woman between 35 and 50 years old with alopecia areata. Some clones in this sample may be carry-over from other donors' samples. This chain joins TRBV12-1 and TRBJ2-1; the table's D call TRBD1 went unverified against the DNA. TRBV12-1 is shown as a pseudogene. The CDR3 sequence is CASSFAPAGPSLAGSSYNEQFF. The CDR3 DNA follows: TGTGCCAGCAGCTTTGCCCCCGCGGGACCCTCGTTAGCGGGGAGCTCCTACAATGAGCAGTTCTTC.